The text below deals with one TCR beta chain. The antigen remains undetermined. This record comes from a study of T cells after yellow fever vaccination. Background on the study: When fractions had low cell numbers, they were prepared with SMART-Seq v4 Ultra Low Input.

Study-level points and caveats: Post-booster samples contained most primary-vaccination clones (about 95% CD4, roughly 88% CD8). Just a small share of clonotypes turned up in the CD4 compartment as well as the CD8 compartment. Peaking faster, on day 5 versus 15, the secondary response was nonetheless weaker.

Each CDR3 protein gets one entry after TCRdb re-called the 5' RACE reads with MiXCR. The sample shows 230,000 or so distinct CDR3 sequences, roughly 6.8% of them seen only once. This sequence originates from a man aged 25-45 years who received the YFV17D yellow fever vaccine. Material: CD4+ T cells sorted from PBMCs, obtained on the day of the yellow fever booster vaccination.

This chain's CDR3 is CASSTLSFEQYF. CDR3 bases: TGTGCCAGCAGCACACTAAGTTTCGAGCAGTACTTC. The gene calls are TRBV7-2 and TRBJ2-7; no definite D call. The V gene's germline CDR1 is SGHTA and CDR2 FQGNSA. CDR3 length: 12 amino acids. The V and J ends lost 5 bases and 6 bases respectively, with 11 bases between them.